This entry describes one T cell receptor beta chain. The target antigen is unknown. These data are taken from a study of T cells expressing NK-cell markers. Study-level information: In the group of eight sequenced donors, seven were HCMV-seropositive and one was seronegative. Broader study findings: Dominant NKG2C+ clonotypes accounted for roughly 1.0-8% of CD8+ T cells in more than five donors. Uncertainty persisted over the HCMV specificity of expanded NKG2C+ T cell clones.

The authors generated TCR beta cDNA through 5'RACE template switching with UMIs. Reprocessing the 5' RACE reads, TCRdb reports a single entry for every CDR3 protein and omits DNA. This sample's table has about 390,000 distinct CDR3 sequences. The CDR3 totals 15 residues. The V gene's germline CDR1 is MNHEY and CDR2 SMNVEV (reference sequence). The clonotype comes from a woman in her fifties or sixties in good health. This chain links TRBV27 with TRBJ2-7; as DNA is missing, the TRBD1 call by TCRdb cannot be tested. The sequenced sample was blood T cells: a sorted CD56 or NKG2C T cell subset, CD4+ or CD8+ T cells, or bulk PBMC T cells (not recorded which). This chain's CDR3 is CASSEYRGRLYEQYF.